The clone carrying this T cell receptor beta chain has just a few counts. Its antigen is as yet unknown. CDR1 and CDR2 (germline): SQVTM, ANQGSEA. Trimming removed 0 bases at V and 8 bases at J, with 14 bases between. The CDR3 loop spans 14 amino acids. This sample stems from a study of blood T cells in healthy people across ages. Using a J-beta primer mix together with a sample-barcoded 5' primer, a second PCR was run for 7 to 11 cycles. At least 3 million CDR3-containing paired-end reads were obtained per sample. TCRdb fed the 5' RACE reads into MiXCR, producing one record per CDR3 protein. The top ten clones hold 13% of a sample with under 850,000 distinct CDR3 sequences, roughly 35% of them seen once. General study findings and limits: The fall in TCR beta diversity per million T cells was roughly linear with age.

Sequenced sample: blood. The rearrangement uses TRBV29-1 and TRBJ2-1, with a weak D call TRBD2 (5 bases). The source of this sequence is a man aged 18 to 29 in good health. CDR3 loop: CSVEDRSGSDEQFF. The CDR3 DNA reads TGCAGCGTTGAAGATCGGTCGGGAAGCGATGAGCAGTTCTTC.